The rows below give T cell receptor beta chains drawn from one sample of a study of blood T cell repertoires in COVID-19. Measured with immunoSEQ multiplex PCR; TCRdb has only the in-frame clones, and not every one. The top ten hold about 2.9% of the sample, which has about 150,000 clones, 70% to 85% seen once. The sample comprised peripheral blood. Source of these receptors: a woman of 80 years or more with acute or convalescent COVID-19. The CDR3 runs from the conserved cysteine through the conserved F or W. A D gene is named only where the DNA matches it firmly. Clone size, where shown, is once, few, many, or a class for clones that have expanded.

D gene,J gene,clone size,V gene,CDR3 DNA,CDR3 protein
.,TRBJ2-5,once,TRBV20-1,TGCAGTGCTAGCGGGGGAGAGACCCAGTACTTC,CSASGGETQYF
.,TRBJ1-2,.,TRBV2,TGTGCCAGCAGCTACACCGGGACTTCGGAGGGCTACACCTTC,CASSYTGTSEGYTF
.,TRBJ2-1,.,TRBV2,TGTGCCAGCAAACCCGACAGTTCTGAGCAGTTCTTC,CASKPDSSEQFF
.,TRBJ2-7,.,TRBV7-2,TGTGCCAGCAGCTCATCGGGTGGAGGATCCTACGAGCAGTACTTC,CASSSSGGGSYEQYF
.,TRBJ1-5,.,TRBV7-3,TGTGCCAGCAGCTTAACGGCAGGAAATCAGCCCCAGCATTTT,CASSLTAGNQPQHF
.,TRBJ2-7,.,TRBV5-1,TGCGCCAGCAGCTCTTCCGGGACAAGCCCATACGAGCAGTACTTC,CASSSSGTSPYEQYF
.,TRBJ2-6,.,TRBV6-6,TGTGCCAGCACCACTACGCGGGCCGACGTCCTGACTTTC,CASTTTRADVLTF
.,TRBJ1-2,.,TRBV25-1,TGTGCCAGCAGTCGGACAGCCAAGCAAGGCTACACCTTC,CASSRTAKQGYTF
.,TRBJ2-7,.,TRBV10-3,TGTGCCGCGGGGGAAGGACAGCTACCCTCCTACGAGCAGTACTTC,CAAGEGQLPSYEQYF
.,TRBJ2-3,once,TRBV7-9,TGTGCCAGCAGCTACGGGGGGCAACGCACAGATACGCAGTATTTT,CASSYGGQRTDTQYF
.,TRBJ2-3,.,TRBV20-1,TGCAGTGGGACTTCGGCAGATACGCAGTATTTT,CSGTSADTQYF
.,TRBJ1-3,.,TRBV5-6,TGTGCCAGCAGCTTGTACCAGGGGAGCACCATATATTTT,CASSLYQGSTIYF
.,TRBJ2-7,.,TRBV21-1,TGTGCCAGCAGCAAGTTGGCAGAGGGTCCCACCTACGAGCAGTACTTC,CASSKLAEGPTYEQYF
.,TRBJ2-1,few,TRBV7-2,TGTGCCAGCAGGGGAGGGGGGGGCGAAGATTGGAATGAGCAGTTCTTC,CASRGGGGEDWNEQFF
.,TRBJ2-1,.,TRBV3-1/TRBV3-2,TGTGCCAGCAGCTTGGACATCACCATTGGCAATGAGCAGTTCTTC,CASSLDITIGNEQFF
.,TRBJ1-1,.,TRBV10-2,TGCGCCAGTACCTCCGTTGGGGCCATGAACACTGAAGCTTTCTTT,CASTSVGAMNTEAFF
TRBD1,TRBJ1-2,once,TRBV4-2,TGTGCCAGCAGCCACGATCGGACAGGCTATGGCTACACCTTC,CASSHDRTGYGYTF
.,TRBJ2-3,.,TRBV3-1/TRBV3-2,TGTGCCAGCAGCCAAGTTTTAGGAGCCGCCGATACGCAGTATTTT,CASSQVLGAADTQYF
TRBD1,TRBJ2-2,.,TRBV10-2,TGCGCCAGCAGTTTACAGGGGGGCACCGGGGAGCTGTTTTTT,CASSLQGGTGELFF
TRBD2,TRBJ2-7,.,TRBV3-1/TRBV3-2,TGTGCCAGCAGCCTCGGGCTAGCGGTCTACGAGCAGTACTTC,CASSLGLAVYEQYF
TRBD1,TRBJ1-2,.,TRBV19,TGTGCCAGTAGTCTTGGACAGGGCCATGGCTACACCTTC,CASSLGQGHGYTF
.,TRBJ1-6,.,TRBV29-1,TGCAGCGTTGTACCTCAGGGAAGGAATTCACCCCTCCACTTT,CSVVPQGRNSPLHF
TRBD1,TRBJ1-6,.,TRBV10-2,TGCGCCAGCCGACAGGGGGGTCCAAATTCACCCCTCCACTTT,CASRQGGPNSPLHF
TRBD1,TRBJ2-5,once,TRBV14,TGTGCCAGCAGCGAAAGACAGGGGCGGGAGACCCAGTACTTC,CASSERQGRETQYF
TRBD2,TRBJ2-5,.,TRBV2,TGTGCCAGCGGGAGTAGCGGGGGGTACCAAGAGACCCAGTACTTC,CASGSSGGYQETQYF
.,TRBJ2-5,.,TRBV18,TGTGCCAGCTCACCTTCCACATTGACACAGGGATGGGCCCAAGAGACCCAGTACTTC,CASSPSTLTQGWAQETQYF
TRBD1,TRBJ1-4,.,TRBV9,TGTGCCAGCAGCGCGCAGGGGGCGGTTGAAAAACTGTTTTTT,CASSAQGAVEKLFF
TRBD2,TRBJ2-1,.,TRBV7-9,TGTGCCAGCAGCTTAGCCGACTGGCGGGGGGAACAGTTCTTC,CASSLADWRGEQFF
.,TRBJ1-4,.,TRBV15,TGTGCCACCAGCTTAGGGGGTATTGCAACTAATGAAAAACTGTTTTTT,CATSLGGIATNEKLFF
.,TRBJ2-5,.,TRBV10-1,TGCGCCAGCAGTGAGTCGACCAGGGTACGAGAGACCCAGTACTTC,CASSESTRVRETQYF
.,TRBJ1-2,.,TRBV12-3/TRBV12-4,TGTGCCAGCAGCCTACAGGCCAACTATGGCTACACCTTC,CASSLQANYGYTF
.,TRBJ1-6,.,TRBV27,TGTGCCAGCAGTCGGGGGGGGGCCCGTGATTCACCCCTCCACTTT,CASSRGGARDSPLHF
TRBD1,TRBJ1-2,.,TRBV4-1,TGCGCCAGCAGCCGAAGCGCTCCGGGACAGGGGGATGGCTACACCTTC,CASSRSAPGQGDGYTF
TRBD1,TRBJ2-7,.,TRBV5-1,TGCGCCAGCAGCGCATCCGGGACAGGGAGCGAGCAGTACTTC,CASSASGTGSEQYF
.,TRBJ2-7,few,TRBV27,TGTGCCAGCTCCCCCTCGTCCAAGAGCTCCTACGAGCAGTACTTC,CASSPSSKSSYEQYF
.,TRBJ1-4,.,TRBV27,TGTGCCAGCAGTTTGGGACAAGGAGGAACTAATGAAAAACTGTTTTTT,CASSLGQGGTNEKLFF
TRBD1,TRBJ2-3,.,TRBV27,TGTGCCAGCAGTTTAAGACAGGGATCCCTCAGCACAGATACGCAGTATTTT,CASSLRQGSLSTDTQYF
.,TRBJ1-2,.,TRBV4-1,TGCGCCAGCAGCCAGGAGGGTCTCTATGGCTACACCTTC,CASSQEGLYGYTF
TRBD1,TRBJ2-7,once,TRBV5-6,TGTGCCAGCAGTCGACCGGGACAGGGGTTAATCGAGCAGTACTTC,CASSRPGQGLIEQYF
.,TRBJ1-2,.,TRBV27,TGTGCCAGCAGCCCTAAGAACTATGGCTACACCTTC,CASSPKNYGYTF
TRBD1,TRBJ1-2,few,TRBV5-1,TGCGCCAGCAGCTGGGAGTGGGGACAGGGCCCAAACTATGGCTACACCTTC,CASSWEWGQGPNYGYTF
TRBD1,TRBJ1-5,.,TRBV7-9,TGTGCCAGCAGCTTAGAGTGGGGTCAGGGGGCGAGGGGCAATCAGCCCCAGCATTTT,CASSLEWGQGARGNQPQHF
.,TRBJ1-5,.,TRBV2,TGTGCCAGCAGCCCGATTGGGGGGGGGCCGCAGTATAGCAATCAGCCCCAGCATTTT,CASSPIGGGPQYSNQPQHF
.,TRBJ2-5,.,TRBV5-6,TGTGCCAGCAGCTTGAATTCACTATCCGGTCTCCAAGAGACCCAGTACTTC,CASSLNSLSGLQETQYF
.,TRBJ1-2,once,TRBV20-1,TGCAGTGCTTCGACTGGAAAGGGCTACACCTTC,CSASTGKGYTF
.,TRBJ2-2,.,TRBV9,TGTGCCAGCAGCGTAGAAGGCAGGGTGAGGTCCGGGGAGCTGTTTTTT,CASSVEGRVRSGELFF
TRBD1,TRBJ2-5,.,TRBV6-5,TGTGCCAGCAGTTTGGACAGGGAAAAGACCCAGTACTTC,CASSLDREKTQYF